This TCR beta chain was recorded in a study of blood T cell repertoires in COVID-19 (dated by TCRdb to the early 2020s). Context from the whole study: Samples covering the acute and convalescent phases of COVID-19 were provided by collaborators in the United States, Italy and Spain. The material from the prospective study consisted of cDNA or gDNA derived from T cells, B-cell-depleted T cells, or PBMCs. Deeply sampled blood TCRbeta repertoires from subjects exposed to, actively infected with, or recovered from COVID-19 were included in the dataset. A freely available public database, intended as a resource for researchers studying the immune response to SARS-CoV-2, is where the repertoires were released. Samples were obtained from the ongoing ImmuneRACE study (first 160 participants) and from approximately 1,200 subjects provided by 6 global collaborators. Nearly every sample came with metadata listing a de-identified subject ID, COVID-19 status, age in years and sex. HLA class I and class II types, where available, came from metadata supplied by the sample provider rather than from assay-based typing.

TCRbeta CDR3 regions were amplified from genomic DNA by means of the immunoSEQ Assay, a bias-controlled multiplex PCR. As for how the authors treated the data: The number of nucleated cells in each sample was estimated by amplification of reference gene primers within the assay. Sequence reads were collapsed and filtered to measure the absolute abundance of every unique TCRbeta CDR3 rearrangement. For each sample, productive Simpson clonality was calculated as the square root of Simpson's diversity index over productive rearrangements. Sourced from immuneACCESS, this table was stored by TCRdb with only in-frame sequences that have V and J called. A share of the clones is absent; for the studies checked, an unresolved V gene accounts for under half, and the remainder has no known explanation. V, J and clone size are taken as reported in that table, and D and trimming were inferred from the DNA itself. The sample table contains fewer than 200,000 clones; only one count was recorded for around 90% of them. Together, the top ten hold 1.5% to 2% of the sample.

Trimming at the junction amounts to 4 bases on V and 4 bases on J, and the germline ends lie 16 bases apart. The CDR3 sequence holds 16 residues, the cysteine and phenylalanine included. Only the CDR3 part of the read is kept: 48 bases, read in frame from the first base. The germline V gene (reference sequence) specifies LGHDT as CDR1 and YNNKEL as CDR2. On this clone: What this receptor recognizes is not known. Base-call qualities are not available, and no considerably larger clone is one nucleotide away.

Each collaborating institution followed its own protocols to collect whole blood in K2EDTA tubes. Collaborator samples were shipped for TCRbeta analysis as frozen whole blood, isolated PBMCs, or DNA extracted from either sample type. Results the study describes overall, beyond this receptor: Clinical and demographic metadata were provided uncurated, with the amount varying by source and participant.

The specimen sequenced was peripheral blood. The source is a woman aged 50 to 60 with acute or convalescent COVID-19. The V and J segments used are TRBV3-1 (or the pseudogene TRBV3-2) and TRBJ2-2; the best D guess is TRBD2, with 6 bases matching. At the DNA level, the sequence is TGTGCCAGCAGCCGATACCGGCGGAGGGTCACCGGGGAGCTGTTTTTT. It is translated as CASSRYRRRVTGELFF.